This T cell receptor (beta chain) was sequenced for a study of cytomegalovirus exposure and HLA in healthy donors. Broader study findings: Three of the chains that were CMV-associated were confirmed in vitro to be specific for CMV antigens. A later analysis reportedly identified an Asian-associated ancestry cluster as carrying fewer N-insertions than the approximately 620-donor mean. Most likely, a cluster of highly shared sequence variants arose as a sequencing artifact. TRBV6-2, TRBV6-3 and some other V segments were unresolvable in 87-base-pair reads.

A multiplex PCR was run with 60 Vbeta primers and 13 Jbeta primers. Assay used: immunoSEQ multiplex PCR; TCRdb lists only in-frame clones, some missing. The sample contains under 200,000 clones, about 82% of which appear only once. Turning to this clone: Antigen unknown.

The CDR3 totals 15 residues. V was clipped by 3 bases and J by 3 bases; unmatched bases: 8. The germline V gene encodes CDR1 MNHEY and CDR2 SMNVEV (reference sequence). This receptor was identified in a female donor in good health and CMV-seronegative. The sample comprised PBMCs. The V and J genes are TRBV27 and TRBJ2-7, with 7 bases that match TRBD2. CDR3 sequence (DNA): TGTGCCAGCAGTTTTGAGCGGGACCCAAACTACGAGCAGTACTTC. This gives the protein CASSFERDPNYEQYF.